These T cell receptor beta chains were read from a single sample in a study of cytomegalovirus exposure and HLA in healthy donors. The data were produced by immunoSEQ multiplex PCR, yet TCRdb's version contains in-frame clones alone and is incomplete. The sample has about 140,000 clones, roughly 80% seen once; the top ten hold 1.2%. Sequencing input: PBMCs. The receptors derive from a female donor in good health and CMV-seronegative. Each CDR3 is given with its conserved first and last residue. The order of the fields is V gene, J gene, D gene, clone size, CDR3 length, CDR3 DNA, CDR3 protein. A D gene is named only where the DNA matches it firmly. A row's size may be missing; if present it is once, few, many or a size class.

V: TRBV30
J: TRBJ1-2
D: -
size: -
length: 12
DNA: TGTGCCCGACAGCCAGTTGACGATGGCTACACCTTC
CDR3: CARQPVDDGYTF

V: TRBV29-1
J: TRBJ1-4
D: -
size: -
length: 15
DNA: TGCAGCGTTGAAGATCCTGCGACAACTAATGAAAAACTGTTTTTT
CDR3: CSVEDPATTNEKLFF

V: TRBV9
J: TRBJ2-7
D: TRBD2
size: -
length: 16
DNA: TGTGCCAGCAGCGTCGGACTAGCGGGGGTTGCCTACGAGCAGTACTTC
CDR3: CASSVGLAGVAYEQYF

V: TRBV29-1
J: TRBJ2-3
D: TRBD2
size: -
length: 18
DNA: TGCAGCGTTGAGCCGGGACTAGCGGGAGTCAGAAGGGCAGATACGCAGTATTTT
CDR3: CSVEPGLAGVRRADTQYF

V: TRBV28
J: TRBJ1-2
D: -
size: few
length: 14
DNA: TGTGCCAGCAGTCCGTTGCAGGGCATGTATGGCTACACCTTC
CDR3: CASSPLQGMYGYTF

V: TRBV4-1
J: TRBJ2-1
D: -
size: -
length: 17
DNA: TGCGCCAGCAGCCAAGTGGGACCGGCGGGATGGTACAATGAGCAGTTCTTC
CDR3: CASSQVGPAGWYNEQFF

V: TRBV7-8
J: TRBJ2-1
D: TRBD2
size: -
length: 17
DNA: TGTGCCAGCAGCTTTCCCGGGTTAGCGGGAGAGTACAATGAGCAGTTCTTC
CDR3: CASSFPGLAGEYNEQFF

V: TRBV9
J: TRBJ1-1
D: -
size: -
length: 13
DNA: TGTGCCAGCAGCGCTACAGGGTATACTGAAGCTTTCTTT
CDR3: CASSATGYTEAFF

V: TRBV27
J: TRBJ2-7
D: TRBD2
size: -
length: 17
DNA: TGTGCCAGCAGCCCATCCTTAATAGCGGGAGTGGGGTACGAGCAGTACTTC
CDR3: CASSPSLIAGVGYEQYF

V: TRBV28
J: TRBJ2-7
D: -
size: -
length: 16
DNA: TGTGCCAGCAGTCCCCTAACAGGGTCCCTGACCTACGAGCAGTACTTC
CDR3: CASSPLTGSLTYEQYF

V: TRBV30
J: TRBJ2-5
D: TRBD2
size: -
length: 14
DNA: TGTGCCTGGATTGCGGCGGGAGGGGGAGGGACCCAGTACTTC
CDR3: CAWIAAGGGGTQYF

V: TRBV4-1
J: TRBJ2-7
D: TRBD2
size: -
length: 16
DNA: TGCGCCAGCAGCCAAGATACAGGACTAGTAACCTACGAGCAGTACTTC
CDR3: CASSQDTGLVTYEQYF

V: TRBV28
J: TRBJ2-2
D: -
size: -
length: 21
DNA: TGTGCCAGCAGTTCGGTCAAAATAACAGGGGAGGAAGCGGGAGCCGCCGGGGAGCTGTTTTTT
CDR3: CASSSVKITGEEAGAAGELFF

V: TRBV5-5
J: TRBJ2-2
D: TRBD2
size: -
length: 15
DNA: TGTGCCAGCAGCTTTCTAGCGGAGAACACCGGGGAGCTGTTTTTT
CDR3: CASSFLAENTGELFF

V: TRBV18
J: TRBJ2-5
D: TRBD2
size: few
length: 14
DNA: TGTGCCAGCTCACCAGTGGCGGGAGAGGAGACCCAGTACTTC
CDR3: CASSPVAGEETQYF

V: TRBV28
J: TRBJ1-5
D: TRBD1
size: -
length: 18
DNA: TGTACCAGCAGTTTATTTGGGACAGGGGCTTCTAGCAATCAGCCCCAGCATTTT
CDR3: CTSSLFGTGASSNQPQHF

V: TRBV5-5
J: TRBJ2-2
D: TRBD2
size: few
length: 17
DNA: TGTGCCAGCAGCTTTTCACTAGCGGGAATCAACACCGGGGAGCTGTTTTTT
CDR3: CASSFSLAGINTGELFF

V: TRBV5-1
J: TRBJ1-4
D: TRBD1
size: -
length: 16
DNA: TGCGCCAGCAGCTCCTCATGGGGGACAGGGAATGAAAAACTGTTTTTT
CDR3: CASSSSWGTGNEKLFF

V: TRBV6-1
J: TRBJ1-1
D: -
size: few
length: 16
DNA: TGTGCCAGCAGTGAAGGGGTAAGGGGTTCTTACACTGAAGCTTTCTTT
CDR3: CASSEGVRGSYTEAFF

V: TRBV30
J: TRBJ2-7
D: TRBD1
size: few
length: 15
DNA: TGTGCCTGGAGTTTCGGGACAGGACCATACTACGAGCAGTACTTC
CDR3: CAWSFGTGPYYEQYF

V: TRBV19
J: TRBJ1-2
D: -
size: -
length: 14
DNA: TGTGCCAGTAGTATAGAGTTACATGGCCATGGCTACACCTTC
CDR3: CASSIELHGHGYTF

V: TRBV4-1
J: TRBJ2-7
D: TRBD2
size: -
length: 15
DNA: TGCGCCAGCAGCCAAGGACTAGCGGGATGGTACGAGCAGTACTTC
CDR3: CASSQGLAGWYEQYF

V: TRBV25-1
J: TRBJ2-3
D: TRBD2
size: -
length: 14
DNA: TGTGCCAGTGCTATGCGGGAGAGCACAGATACGCAGTATTTT
CDR3: CASAMRESTDTQYF

V: TRBV28
J: TRBJ2-3
D: -
size: -
length: 14
DNA: TGTGCCAGCAGTTCGGGGTCTAGCACAGATACGCAGTATTTT
CDR3: CASSSGSSTDTQYF

V: TRBV29-1
J: TRBJ2-1
D: TRBD2
size: -
length: 16
DNA: TGCAGCGTTGATGAACTAGCGGGAGACCCATACAATGAGCAGTTCTTC
CDR3: CSVDELAGDPYNEQFF

V: TRBV9
J: TRBJ1-4
D: TRBD1
size: -
length: 15
DNA: TGTGCCAGCAGCGTAGCTGGCAGGGGGAATGAAAAACTGTTTTTT
CDR3: CASSVAGRGNEKLFF

V: TRBV7-7
J: TRBJ2-1
D: TRBD2
size: -
length: 17
DNA: TGTGCTAGCAGCTTGGGGACTAGCACCAACTCCTACAATGAGCAGTTCTTC
CDR3: CASSLGTSTNSYNEQFF

V: TRBV27
J: TRBJ1-2
D: -
size: -
length: 11
DNA: TGTGCCACCTCCGACAGATATGGCTACACCTTC
CDR3: CATSDRYGYTF

V: TRBV7-9
J: TRBJ2-7
D: TRBD2
size: -
length: 13
DNA: TGTGCCAGCAGCTTAGGCGGGAGGAGCGAGCAGTACTTC
CDR3: CASSLGGRSEQYF

V: TRBV7-9
J: TRBJ1-2
D: TRBD1
size: -
length: 14
DNA: TGTGCCAGCAAGCTTGCAGGGGGCGCGGATGGCTACACCTTC
CDR3: CASKLAGGADGYTF

V: TRBV19
J: TRBJ1-1
D: -
size: -
length: 15
DNA: TGTGCCAGTAGTATAGTGGGGCAGGGTGAGACTGAAGCTTTCTTT
CDR3: CASSIVGQGETEAFF

V: TRBV9
J: TRBJ2-1
D: -
size: few
length: 15
DNA: TGTGCCAGCAGCGCACGGCTGGGCGGGACCAATGAGCAGTTCTTC
CDR3: CASSARLGGTNEQFF

V: TRBV5-1
J: TRBJ1-1
D: -
size: -
length: 14
DNA: TGCGCCAGCAGCTTGGAGCAGGGGCTGGCTGAAGCTTTCTTT
CDR3: CASSLEQGLAEAFF

V: TRBV2
J: TRBJ2-1
D: -
size: -
length: 11
DNA: TGTGCCAGTCACCCTACTAATGAGCAGTTCTTC
CDR3: CASHPTNEQFF

V: TRBV4-1
J: TRBJ2-2
D: TRBD1
size: -
length: 19
DNA: TGCGCCAGCAGCCAATCCCTAAAACCCAGGACAGGGAACACCGGGGAGCTGTTTTTT
CDR3: CASSQSLKPRTGNTGELFF

V: TRBV18
J: TRBJ2-2
D: -
size: -
length: 16
DNA: TGTGCCAGCTCACCTTTTGACAGGACGAACACCGGGGAGCTGTTTTTT
CDR3: CASSPFDRTNTGELFF

V: TRBV9
J: TRBJ2-2
D: TRBD1
size: few
length: 18
DNA: TGTGCCAGCAGCGGTGGGACAGGGGGCGCCAGGGGCACCGGGGAGCTGTTTTTT
CDR3: CASSGGTGGARGTGELFF

V: TRBV5-4
J: TRBJ2-6
D: -
size: -
length: 15
DNA: TGTGCCAGCAGCTTGCAGGAGGCTGGGGCCAACGTCCTGACTTTC
CDR3: CASSLQEAGANVLTF

V: TRBV18
J: TRBJ2-1
D: TRBD1
size: -
length: 15
DNA: TGTGCCAGCTCACCCATCCGGACAGGCAACAATGAGCAGTTCTTC
CDR3: CASSPIRTGNNEQFF

V: TRBV6-1
J: TRBJ2-7
D: -
size: -
length: 11
DNA: TGTGCCAGCAGTGAAGCGGCCGAGCAGTACTTC
CDR3: CASSEAAEQYF

V: TRBV7-9
J: TRBJ1-2
D: TRBD1
size: -
length: 14
DNA: TGTGCCAGCAGCTCCCGGACAGGGAACTATGGCTACACCTTC
CDR3: CASSSRTGNYGYTF

V: TRBV7-9
J: TRBJ2-6
D: TRBD1
size: -
length: 18
DNA: TGTGCCAGCAGCTCAACCGGGACAGACACTCCTGGGGCCAACGTCCTGACTTTC
CDR3: CASSSTGTDTPGANVLTF

V: TRBV7-8
J: TRBJ2-4
D: TRBD2
size: -
length: 13
DNA: TGTGCCAGCAGCCCGGCGGGGGGGAACATTCAGTACTTC
CDR3: CASSPAGGNIQYF

V: TRBV10-3
J: TRBJ2-5
D: -
size: -
length: 14
DNA: TGTGCCATCAGTGGGACAGGAGGGCAAGAGACCCAGTACTTC
CDR3: CAISGTGGQETQYF